The next 9 T cell receptor beta chains were all read from a single sample in a study of HIV-infected patients and healthy controls. 500 ng RNA was reverse transcribed with alpha and beta constant-region primers. Each of the alpha and beta chains got its own library through chain-specific third strand synthesis with indices. In TCRdb, the 5' RACE reads were re-called with MiXCR into one record per CDR3 protein. The repertoire includes 6,400 or so distinct CDR3 sequences, about 9.4% of them detected once, and around a sixth sits in the top ten. Follow-up blood was drawn about 14 weeks, roughly three months, after antiretroviral therapy began. Whole blood was used without fractionation, so all unsorted peripheral T cells were included. The material sequenced was blood, taken during antiretroviral therapy. Source of these receptors: an adult with HIV infection.

The sample holds a few counts of this clonotype. The rearrangement links TRBV11-2 to TRBJ2-5; 7 bases line up with TRBD2. V trimming: 5 bases; J trimming: 7 bases; junction bases outside the gene matches: 13. Germline V gene data show CDR1 as SGHAT and CDR2 as FQNNGV. There are 15 residues in the CDR3. This CDR3 reads CASSGTTVSIGTQYF. Written as DNA, the CDR3 is TGTGCCAGCAGCGGGACTACGGTTTCTATAGGGACCCAGTACTTC.

This clonotype was counted ten times or more. This chain uses TRBV29-1 with TRBJ2-7; 9 bases are a match to TRBD2. Trimming removed 7 bases from V and 6 bases from J; junction bases left unmatched: 10. CDR3 length: 13 residues. The V gene's germline CDR1 is SQVTM and CDR2 ANQGSEA. This chain's CDR3 is CSAAQGLASEQYF. The CDR3 DNA follows: TGCAGCGCCGCCCAGGGACTAGCAAGCGAGCAGTACTTC.

This clonotype is labeled as medium-sized. The J gene is TRBJ2-3, the V gene TRBV5-6; D possibly matches TRBD1 or TRBD2 (5 bases each). The CDR3 loop spans 16 amino acids. Trimming took 4 bases from V and 4 from J, leaving 19 bases between them. The germline CDR1 and CDR2 sequences are SGHDT and YYEEEE. As DNA, the CDR3 is TGTGCCAGCAGCCAGAAGGTTCGGGGCCCCGCAGATACGCAGTATTTT. It translates to CASSQKVRGPADTQYF. Full variable domain (rest looked up from reference TRBV5-6 and TRBJ2-3): DAGVTQSPTHLIKTRGQQVTLRCSPKSGHDTVSWYQQALGQGPQFIFQYYEEEERQRGNFPDRFSGHQFPNYSSELNVNALLLGDSALYLCASSQKVRGPADTQYFGPGTRLTVL.

This clonotype turned up a few times. V is TRBV5-6 and J is TRBJ2-1, with D possibly matching TRBD1 (5 bases). The V gene lost 5 bases and the J gene lost 7 bases, with 13 bases spanning the gap. CDR1 and CDR2 (germline): SGHDT, YYEEEE. The CDR3 has 13 residues. The CDR3, as DNA: TGTGCCAGCAGTTTTGGGGCCAGTAATGAGCAGTTCTTC. This translates into CASSFGASNEQFF.

This chain links TRBV3-1 with TRBJ2-3; TRBD2 aligns across 9 bases. Trimming at V came to 8 bases and at J to 4 bases, leaving 7 bases not matched to a gene. CDR1 is LGHDT, CDR2 YNNKEL, per germline (reference sequence). This CDR3 has 14 residues. This CDR3 reads CASCASGVADTQYF. Written as DNA, the CDR3 is TGTGCCAGCTGTGCTAGCGGGGTGGCAGATACGCAGTATTTT.

This clonotype is termed medium-sized. This rearrangement joins TRBV3-1 to TRBJ2-6, with D possibly being TRBD2 (6 bases). The CDR3 contains 16 residues. Per germline, CDR1 LGHDT and CDR2 YNNKEL (reference sequence). Trimming removed 1 base at V and 4 bases at J, with 11 bases between. The CDR3 reads CASSQVGGTGANVLTF. CDR3 bases: TGTGCCAGCAGCCAAGTTGGAGGGACCGGGGCCAACGTCCTGACTTTC. The variable domain in full, with the rest retrieved from reference TRBV3-1 and TRBJ2-6, is DTAVSQTPKYLVTQMGNDKSIKCEQNLGHDTMYWYKQDSKKFLKIMFSYNNKELIINETVPNRFSPKSPDKAHLNLHINSLELGDSAVYFCASSQVGGTGANVLTFGAGSRLTVL.

By frequency in the sample, this clonotype is medium-sized. The chain is built from TRBV5-1 and TRBJ1-1, with a possible D match to TRBD1 (6 bases). Germline CDR1 reads SGHRS; CDR2 reads YFSETQ. V lost 3 bases and J lost 4, with 16 bases in between. The CDR3 spans 15 residues. The CDR3 region has the DNA TGCGCCAGCAGCTCTAACCCTGACAGGAGCACTGAAGCTTTCTTT. Protein product: CASSSNPDRSTEAFF. The whole variable domain, remainder taken from reference TRBV5-1 and TRBJ1-1, is KAGVTQTPRYLIKTRGQQVTLSCSPISGHRSVSWYQQTPGQGLQFLFEYFSETQRNKGNFPGRFSGRQFSNSRSEMNVSTLELGDSALYLCASSSNPDRSTEAFFGQGTRLTVV.

This clonotype was observed at least ten times. The chain joins TRBV19 to TRBJ1-1; D not resolved. V lost 6 bases, J lost 4 bases, and 18 bases lay in between. The CDR3 runs 15 residues. CDR1 is LNHDA and CDR2 is SQIVND in the germline V gene (reference sequence). The CDR3 region has the DNA TGTGCCAGTAGGGACTTCCACGGGCGAGGCACTGAAGCTTTCTTT. Its translation: CASRDFHGRGTEAFF.

In this sample, this clonotype turned up many times. The chain uses TRBV6-5 and TRBJ1-1; possibly TRBD1 for D (6 bases). This CDR3 spans 15 amino acids. CDR1 MNHEY and CDR2 SVGAGI come from the germline V gene. Trimming took off 6 bases at V and 0 bases at J, with 14 bases between the two ends. CDR3 nucleotide sequence: TGTGCCAGCAGGGAGGGGGGAAACATGAACACTGAAGCTTTCTTT. The encoded protein is CASREGGNMNTEAFF.